These 30 T cell receptor beta chains share one sample of origin, sequenced in a study of blood T cells in healthy people across ages. The authors ran a second PCR of 7 to 11 cycles using a sample-barcoded 5' primer and a J-beta primer mix. TCRdb independently ran MiXCR on the 5' RACE reads; one entry per CDR3 protein. This sample has 600,000 to 850,000 distinct CDR3 sequences, with around a quarter found just once. These same records also appear under a second study, on T cells of mothers and their children.

Specimen: blood. The receptor source for this set is a boy aged 10-17 years in good health.

The V gene is TRBV7-9, the J gene TRBJ1-3; D is unresolved. Germline assignment: CDR1 SEHNR and CDR2 FQNEAQ (reference sequence). Trimming shortened V by 5 bases and J by 0 bases, and 8 bases separated the two germline ends. The CDR3 extends over 14 amino acids. The CDR3 spells CASSPASSGNTIYF. The CDR3 DNA sequence: TGTGCCAGCAGCCCAGCGAGCTCTGGAAACACCATATATTTT. Using reference TRBV7-9 and TRBJ1-3 for the parts outside the CDR3, the full variable domain is DTGVSQNPRHKITKRGQNVTFRCDPISEHNRLYWYRQTLGQGPEFLTYFQNEAQLEKSRLLSDRFSAERPKGSFSTLEIQRTEQGDSAMYLCASSPASSGNTIYFGEGSWLTVV.

V and J are TRBV7-2 and TRBJ2-7; D not certain. With 1 base removed from V and 6 bases from J, the gap between germline ends came to 10 bases. Germline V gene sequence: CDR1 SGHTA, CDR2 FQGNSA. CDR3 length: 13 residues. The chain's CDR3 is CASSLGAGPEQYF. CDR3 sequence (DNA): TGTGCCAGCAGCTTAGGTGCAGGTCCCGAGCAGTACTTC.

The sample holds a few counts of this clonotype. CDR3 sequence: CASSLVGGTGELFF. CDR3 in DNA: TGCGCCAGCAGCTTGGTAGGGGGCACCGGGGAGCTGTTTTTT. This sequence joins TRBV5-1 and TRBJ2-2; perhaps TRBD1 as D (6 bases). CDR1 and CDR2 from the germline V gene are SGHRS and YFSETQ. The CDR3 extends over 14 amino acids. The V end lost 0 bases, the J end lost 4 bases, and 7 bases lay between the germline ends.

The chain links TRBV5-6 to TRBJ2-5, with 7 bases matching TRBD1. The J call is doubtful: the DNA matches TRBJ2-7 better. This CDR3 comprises 14 residues. Germline CDR1 is SGHDT and CDR2 is YYEEEE. In nucleotides, the CDR3 is TGTGCCAGCAGGGACGCCGGGACAGAAAACGAGCAGTACTTC. Translating it yields CASRDAGTENEQYF.

The V gene is TRBV29-1, the J gene TRBJ2-7, with D possibly TRBD2 on 7 matching bases. The germline V and J ends were trimmed by 8 bases and 0 bases, with 11 bases remaining between them. The CDR3 runs 12 residues. Germline-derived CDR1 and CDR2 are SQVTM and ANQGSEA. The CDR3 DNA reads TGCAGCATGAGGGGGGGCTCCTACGAGCAGTACTTC. This encodes CSMRGGSYEQYF.

This sequence joins TRBV29-1 and TRBJ2-4; D is uncertain. The CDR3 sequence is 14 residues long. V lost 1 base and J lost 3, with 10 bases in between. Germline CDR1 is SQVTM and CDR2 is ANQGSEA. CDR3 coding DNA: TGCAGCGTTGAAGGGTATCAGCACAAAAACATTCAGTACTTC. It yields the protein CSVEGYQHKNIQYF.

The sample holds a few counts of this clonotype. This chain connects TRBV13 to TRBJ2-5; 7 bases are shared with TRBD2. The DNA matches TRBJ2-1 better at its end, which makes the J call doubtful. The germline V gene has CDR1 PRHDT and CDR2 FYEKMQ (reference sequence). This CDR3 is built from 13 residues. DNA of the CDR3: TGTGCCAGCAGCCTCACTAGCGACGGTGAGCAGTTCTTC. It is translated as CASSLTSDGEQFF.

The table lists this clonotype with a few counts. J is TRBJ2-3 and V is TRBV11-3, with 7 nucleotides matching TRBD1. Looked up from germline, CDR1 is SGHNT and CDR2 is YENEEA. V trimming: 4 bases; J trimming: 6 bases; junction bases outside the gene matches: 10. The CDR3 spans 15 residues. The CDR3 loop reads CASSSRTGQSDTQYF. CDR3 DNA: TGTGCCAGCAGCTCCAGGACAGGCCAATCGGATACGCAGTATTTT.

This clonotype was seen only a few times. The rearrangement links TRBV29-1 to TRBJ2-3, with 10 bases fitting TRBD2. V shed 0 bases and J 2 bases; nucleotides not matched to a gene: 2. The germline gives CDR1 SQVTM, CDR2 ANQGSEA. CDR3 size: 15 residues. CDR3 sequence reads: CSVEDLAGATDTQYF. Here the CDR3 DNA reads TGCAGCGTTGAAGATCTAGCGGGGGCCACAGATACGCAGTATTTT.

This clonotype has ten or more counts. J is TRBJ2-5 and V is TRBV6-4, with TRBD2 identical over 11 bases. This CDR3 is 15 amino acids long. Trimming took 3 bases from V and 1 from J; bases not matched to a gene: 1. Germline CDR1 and CDR2: MRHNA and SNTAGT. The CDR3, as DNA: TGTGCCAGCAGTGAGACTAGCGGGACCCAAGAGACCCAGTACTTC. Translation: CASSETSGTQETQYF.

This clonotype was seen only once. This rearrangement joins TRBV20-1 to TRBJ1-6; D unclear. Trimming took 6 bases from V and 8 from J, leaving 17 bases between them. The germline gives CDR1 DFQATT, CDR2 SNEGSKA (reference sequence). There are 14 residues in the CDR3. The CDR3 DNA reads as TGCAGTGCCTTTGACCCCGGAGGAGATTCACCCCTCCACTTT. Protein product: CSAFDPGGDSPLHF.

This clonotype was counted only a few times. Here the CDR3 DNA reads TGTGCCAGCAGCCAAGGGGTCCCCGGGATTTTCTTT. Translated, it gives CASSQGVPGIFF. This chain uses TRBV3-1 with TRBJ1-1; no clear D. V was shortened by 1 base and J by 13 bases, with 13 bases between the two germline ends. The CDR3 length is 12 residues. Germline-derived CDR1 and CDR2 are LGHDT and YNNKEL (reference sequence).

This clonotype was seen only a few times. This rearrangement joins TRBV10-3 to TRBJ1-2, with 11 positions matching TRBD1. The CDR3 totals 18 residues. Germline-derived CDR1 and CDR2 are ENHRY and SYGVKD. The trim removed 2 bases at V and 5 bases at J, leaving 13 bases unmatched. The CDR3 protein is CAISETQIWTGGDYGYTF. The CDR3 region has the DNA TGTGCCATCAGTGAGACCCAAATTTGGACAGGGGGCGATTATGGCTACACCTTC.

The gene calls are TRBV28 and TRBJ2-5; D remains unclear. CDR3 length equals 13 residues. CDR1 and CDR2 from the germline V gene are MDHEN and SYDVKM. Trimming shortened V by 1 base and J by 4 bases, and 7 bases separated the two germline ends. CDR3 DNA: TGTGCCAGCAGTTTATTAGGGCTAGAGACCCAGTACTTC. This translates into CASSLLGLETQYF.

In its sample, this clonotype was seen many times. V and J are TRBV29-1 and TRBJ2-5; 10 nucleotides line up with TRBD1. V shed 7 bases, J shed 3 bases, and the junction held 2 bases outside the gene matches. CDR3 length: 12 residues. Germline V CDR1 and CDR2: SQVTM, ANQGSEA. The CDR3 loop is CSGQGAEETQYF. CDR3 coding DNA: TGCAGCGGACAGGGGGCAGAAGAGACCCAGTACTTC.

This clonotype turned up a few times. The J gene is TRBJ2-5, the V gene TRBV9; D is unresolved. Germline CDR1 SGDLS, CDR2 YYNGEE. The CDR3 is 13 amino acids. Trimming left V 7 bases short and J 5 bases short, with 15 bases between. CDR3 in DNA: TGTGCCAGCGGTGCCACAGTGTGGGAGACCCAGTACTTC. As protein: CASGATVWETQYF.

The V gene is TRBV5-1, the J gene TRBJ2-7; unclear D gene. Germline CDR1 SGHRS, CDR2 YFSETQ. This CDR3 region has 11 residues. V shed 4 bases and J shed 7 bases, with 9 bases lying between them. The CDR3 region is CASSRVDEQYF. The CDR3 DNA is TGCGCCAGCAGCCGGGTGGATGAGCAGTACTTC.

This clonotype has more than one count but fewer than ten. The chain recombines TRBV27 with TRBJ2-7; 7 nucleotides match TRBD1. The CDR3 sequence is 13 residues long. Germline V gene data show CDR1 as MNHEY and CDR2 as SMNVEV (reference sequence). V trimming: 6 bases; J trimming: 3 bases; junction bases outside the gene matches: 5. The chain's CDR3 is CASSLGQHYEQYF. The CDR3 DNA follows: TGTGCCAGCAGCCTGGGACAGCACTACGAGCAGTACTTC.

This chain connects TRBV29-1 to TRBJ2-3; D gene uncertain. The CDR3 runs to 11 residues. Germline V gene data show CDR1 as SQVTM and CDR2 as ANQGSEA. V was clipped by 1 base and J by 4 bases, with 3 bases between them. The CDR3 DNA is TGCAGCGTTGAAGCTCCAGATACGCAGTATTTT. Protein sequence: CSVEAPDTQYF.

The rearrangement uses TRBV11-2 and TRBJ2-4; D may be TRBD2 (5 bases). With 1 base removed from V and 8 bases from J, the gap between germline ends came to 15 bases. Germline V gene data show CDR1 as SGHAT and CDR2 as FQNNGV. The CDR3 contains 15 residues. CDR3 protein: CASSLASSPGYIQYF. In DNA form, the CDR3 reads TGTGCCAGCAGCTTAGCCAGCTCCCCGGGGTACATTCAGTACTTC.

This clonotype has just one count. The genes are TRBV29-1 and TRBJ2-7; D is ambiguous. This CDR3 comprises 12 residues. Trimming shortened V by 0 bases and J by 5 bases, and 8 bases separated the two germline ends. Germline V lookup: CDR1 SQVTM, CDR2 ANQGSEA. The CDR3: CSVEDFQNEQYF. In DNA, the CDR3 is TGCAGCGTTGAAGATTTTCAGAACGAGCAGTACTTC.

V usage is TRBV20-1 and J usage is TRBJ2-5, with TRBD2 identical over 10 bases. The tail of the sequence fits TRBJ2-1 better, so the J call may be wrong. Germline V gene sequence: CDR1 DFQATT, CDR2 SNEGSKA (reference sequence). The CDR3 is 14 residues long. In DNA form, the CDR3 reads TGCAGTGCCCCTTGGAGCGGGAGGGGTAATGAGCAGTTCTTC. Translation gives CSAPWSGRGNEQFF.

The chain has TRBV20-1 and TRBJ1-6; D might be TRBD1 (5 bases). Germline V gene sequence: CDR1 DFQATT, CDR2 SNEGSKA (reference sequence). This CDR3 region has 14 residues. The V gene lost 4 bases and the J gene lost 0 bases, with 7 bases spanning the gap. CDR3 DNA: TGCAGTGCTATTGACAGCTCCTATAATTCACCCCTCCACTTT. Amino acid sequence: CSAIDSSYNSPLHF.

This chain joins TRBV7-3 and TRBJ2-3; no definite D call. V lost 1 base to trimming and J lost 6 bases, with 8 bases between them. Germline V gives CDR1 SGHTA, CDR2 FQGTGA. The CDR3 is 13 amino acids. In nucleotides, the CDR3 is TGTGCCAGCAGCTTAAGTACTTCGGATACGCAGTATTTT. The encoded protein is CASSLSTSDTQYF.

This clonotype was counted only a few times. The chain links TRBV6-1 to TRBJ1-5, with a weak D call TRBD1 (6 bases). The CDR3 has 17 amino acids. V dropped 5 bases and J dropped 0 bases, with 17 bases sitting between them. CDR1 MNHNS and CDR2 SASEGT come from the germline V gene. The CDR3 DNA is TGTGCCAGCAGTCCCCGCGGGGGGGCGAATAGCAATCAGCCCCAGCATTTT. It is translated as CASSPRGGANSNQPQHF.

This clonotype showed up just a few times. One end of the junction is discordant with germline, which a read error may explain. This rearrangement joins TRBV6-5 to TRBJ2-2, with D possibly TRBD2 on 5 matching bases. The germline CDR1 and CDR2 sequences are MNHEY and SVGAGI. The CDR3 length is 13 residues. The CDR3 bases are TGTGCCAGCAGTTACCCCATCACCGGGGAGCTGCTTTTT. Translating gives CASSYPITGELLF.

Details on this clonotype: One end of the junction varies from germline; a read error may be responsible. The chain's CDR3 is CSAFRLSGNTIHF. The CDR3 region has the DNA TGCAGTGCTTTTAGGTTGTCTGGAAACACCATACATTTT. The chain recombines TRBV20-1 with TRBJ1-3; D not certain. CDR3 length: 13 amino acids. CDR1 is DFQATT, CDR2 SNEGSKA, per germline (reference sequence).

This clonotype turned up a few times. J is TRBJ2-3 and V is TRBV7-9; D uncertain. CDR1 and CDR2 (germline): SEHNR, FQNEAQ (reference sequence). The CDR3 is made up of 15 amino acids. Trimming took 2 bases from V and 5 from J, leaving 14 bases between them. CDR3 protein: CASSLLWREEDTQYF. In DNA form, the CDR3 reads TGTGCCAGCAGCTTATTGTGGAGAGAGGAAGATACGCAGTATTTT.

V usage is TRBV29-1 and J usage is TRBJ2-3, with D possibly TRBD2 on 5 matching bases. V dropped 7 bases and J dropped 0 bases, with 14 bases sitting between them. This CDR3 has 14 residues. Germline V gives CDR1 SQVTM, CDR2 ANQGSEA. CDR3 DNA sequence: TGCAGCGCCCTACTAGGGCTGAGCACAGATACGCAGTATTTT. Translation gives CSALLGLSTDTQYF.

The CDR3 loop reads CSVSWDSGEQFF. In nucleotides, the CDR3 is TGCAGCGTTTCATGGGACTCGGGTGAGCAGTTCTTC. This rearrangement joins TRBV29-1 to TRBJ2-1, with a possible D match to TRBD2 (6 bases). V gave up 5 bases and J gave up 9 bases, with 14 bases separating them. This CDR3 contains 12 residues. Germline loops: CDR1 SQVTM, CDR2 ANQGSEA.